What follows are 7 T cell receptor beta chains derived from one specimen sequenced in a study of T-cell memory formation after mild COVID-19 (dated by TCRdb to about 2021). The method behind the library was 5' RACE. The sequencer listed for this sample is Illumina NovaSeq 6000. TCRdb reanalyzed the raw reads on its own, using fastp at Q25 for trimming and MiXCR for clone calling, and kept in-frame beta chains. Rows matching on CDR3 protein sequence are summarized as one entry with the most common DNA and genes. The sample yields approximately 500,000 distinct CDR3 sequences; 20% to 30% were counted once. The ten largest make up around an eighth of the sample. The sequenced sample consisted of PBMCs or a T cell subset sorted from them (not recorded which). Receptors originate from an adult woman who had mild COVID-19 (a few samples of this study predate the infection). The sample titles of this study are shuffled in the database, so cell type and time point are left out; the donor was told from shared clones.

This clonotype has a count of ten or more. This CDR3 is CATSRAGTLKYF. CDR3 sequence (DNA): TGTGCCACCAGCAGAGCAGGGACCCTGAAGTACTTC. The V call is TRBV15, the J call TRBJ2-7; D might be TRBD1 or TRBD2, each matching 5 bases. CDR1 is LNHNV and CDR2 is YYDKDF in the germline V gene (reference sequence). With 1 base removed from V and 11 bases from J, the gap between germline ends came to 12 bases. The CDR3 covers 12 residues.

This clonotype was seen many times. This sequence joins TRBV4-3 and TRBJ2-1, with 7 positions matching TRBD1. Germline V gene sequence: CDR1 LGHNA, CDR2 YSLEER. The CDR3 spans 15 residues. V shed 0 bases and J 4 bases; nucleotides not matched to a gene: 3. The CDR3 reads CASSQDGTDYNEQFF. DNA for the CDR3: TGCGCCAGCAGCCAAGATGGGACAGATTACAATGAGCAGTTCTTC.

The genes are TRBV5-1 and TRBJ2-7, with TRBD1 matching 11 bases. This CDR3 contains 15 residues. Germline lookup yields CDR1 SGHRS and CDR2 YFSETQ. V lost 4 bases to trimming and J lost 3 bases; unmatched junction nucleotides: 6. CDR3 loop: CASSPTGTGGYEQYF. Here the CDR3 DNA reads TGCGCCAGCAGCCCAACCGGGACAGGGGGCTACGAGCAGTACTTC.

This clonotype came up a few times. The chain carries TRBV27 and TRBJ2-7; D is uncertain. CDR3 size: 15 residues. CDR1 MNHEY and CDR2 SMNVEV come from the germline V gene (reference sequence). Trimming removed 5 bases at V and 0 bases at J, with 14 bases between. The CDR3 sequence: CASSPQVDGSYEQYF. As DNA, the CDR3 is TGTGCCAGCAGTCCGCAGGTGGACGGCTCCTACGAGCAGTACTTC.

The genes are TRBV11-2 and TRBJ2-3; no firm D call. Germline assignment: CDR1 SGHAT and CDR2 FQNNGV. The CDR3 sequence is 16 residues long. V was shortened by 5 bases and J by 2 bases, with 17 bases between the two germline ends. The DNA of the CDR3 is TGTGCCAGCAGCGCGGATATGCTCGGTGACACAGATACGCAGTATTTT. Translated, it gives CASSADMLGDTDTQYF. Looking up the rest from reference TRBV11-2 and TRBJ2-3 gives the full variable domain: EAGVAQSPRYKIIEKRQSVAFWCNPISGHATLYWYQQILGQGPKLLIQFQNNGVVDDSQLPKDRFSAERLKGVDSTLKIQPAKLEDSAVYLCASSADMLGDTDTQYFGPGTRLTVL.

This clonotype was found a few times. The chain recombines TRBV7-3 with TRBJ2-3; tentatively, D is TRBD1 or TRBD2 (5 bases each). The V end was cut by 5 bases, the J end by 3 bases, with 18 bases between. Germline V gene sequence: CDR1 SGHTA, CDR2 FQGTGA. CDR3 length: 16 amino acids. The CDR3 protein is CASSPGHRRGTDTQYF. In nucleotides, the CDR3 is TGTGCCAGCAGCCCCGGACACCGGAGAGGGACAGATACGCAGTATTTT.

The chain has TRBV6-6 and TRBJ2-7, with 9 positions matching TRBD2. Germline assignment: CDR1 MNHNY and CDR2 SVGAGI (reference sequence). The junction had 4 bases not matched to a gene; V was cut back by 0 bases and J by 7 bases. The CDR3 is made up of 14 amino acids. CDR3 amino acids: CASSYSAGGLEQYF. The CDR3 nucleotides are TGTGCCAGCAGTTACTCGGCGGGGGGGCTGGAGCAGTACTTC.